This TCR beta chain was sequenced in a study of shared clonotypes between healthy human individuals. Looking at the study overall: The composition of the donors was a couple of women and a few men aged 18 to 49. Plates per donor: three CD4 naive, three CD4 memory, two CD8 naive, one CD8 memory.

At deep level, the assay was performed. Assay used: immunoSEQ multiplex PCR; TCRdb lists only in-frame clones, some missing. The profile covers approximately 2,000,000 clones, with about 90% appearing a single time and around 0.35% taken by the ten largest. Every one of the donors was a Caucasian adult that lived in Nashville, Tennessee. Between the trimmed V and J ends, which lost 3 bases and 8 bases, there was a span of 10 bases. Per germline, CDR1 DFQATT and CDR2 SNEGSKA (reference sequence). This CDR3 has 11 residues. As concerns this clone: This same CDR3 is encoded by further DNA sequences in the sample.

This TCR derives from a man aged 18-30 years in good health. Some clones in this sample may be carry-over from other donors' samples. The genes are TRBV20-1 and TRBJ1-2, with a tentative D call TRBD1 (5 bases). Source material: naive CD4+ T cells from PBMCs. Described subset: CD45RA+ positively selected. The CDR3 region is CSARGGEGYTF. The CDR3 coding sequence is TGCAGTGCTAGGGGGGGAGAAGGCTACACCTTC.